This T cell receptor (beta chain) derives from a study of response to subunit inactivated influenza vaccine. Study observations and caveats: It was the authors' suggestion that each seasonal influenza vaccination recruits few new T cells.

Trimming stripped 3 bases from V and 7 bases from J, with 13 bases between. The CDR3 sequence is 13 residues long. The germline gives CDR1 KGHSH, CDR2 LQKENI. Each CDR3 protein gets one entry after TCRdb re-called the RT-PCR reads with MiXCR. This sample has some 600,000 distinct CDR3 sequences, with about 15% found just once. As to this clonotype: The antigen remains undetermined.

The V gene is TRBV18, the J gene TRBJ2-7; D is undetermined. This receptor was identified in a man aged 45-65 years who received an inactivated influenza vaccine. The sequenced sample was PBMCs from blood, obtained approximately 15 days before vaccination. CDR3 sequence: CASSPTGTEEQYF. The CDR3 region has the DNA TGTGCCAGCTCACCGACCGGCACTGAAGAGCAGTACTTC.